Each of the 8 T cell receptor beta chains below was sequenced from the same sample in a study of blood T cells in healthy people across ages. Sample-barcoded 5' priming and a J-beta primer mix drove a second PCR of about 7 to 12 cycles. MiXCR, applied by TCRdb to the 5' RACE reads, yields one record per CDR3 protein. The sample lists approximately 810,000 distinct CDR3 sequences, roughly 35% occurring once. The sample taken for sequencing was blood. All receptors come from a man between 18 and 29 years old in good health.

This clonotype was found many times. CDR3 sequence reads: CSVGPRTGRIPSYGYTF. For the CDR3, the DNA is TGCAGCGTTGGCCCCCGGACAGGGAGAATACCAAGCTATGGCTACACCTTC. The V gene is TRBV29-1, the J gene TRBJ1-2; 8 nucleotides match TRBD1. From germline, CDR1 is SQVTM and CDR2 ANQGSEA. With V trimmed by 4 bases and J by 4 bases, 17 bases remained unmatched. This CDR3 is 17 amino acids long.

This rearrangement joins TRBV12-3 or TRBV12-4 to TRBJ1-2; maybe TRBD1 (5 bases). The CDR3 totals 12 residues. The ends were cut back, 8 bases at V and 6 bases at J, with 13 bases in the middle. For the CDR3, the DNA is TGTGCCAGCGGGCGGGGCTTTGATGGCTACACCTTC. Its translation: CASGRGFDGYTF.

The V and J genes are TRBV6-1 and TRBJ2-3; D not resolved. V lost 6 bases, J lost 0 bases, and 19 bases lay in between. CDR1 and CDR2 from the germline V gene are MNHNS and SASEGT. The CDR3 consists of 17 residues. The CDR3 sequence is CASRPTSLGPSTDTQYF. The CDR3 region has the DNA TGTGCCAGCAGACCGACCTCCCTTGGGCCGAGCACAGATACGCAGTATTTT.

Points on this clonotype: A read error may account for a junction end that differs from germline. The V and J genes are TRBV5-4 and TRBJ2-3; perhaps TRBD1 as D (5 bases). The CDR3 totals 15 residues. The germline V gene encodes CDR1 SGHNT and CDR2 YYREEE (reference sequence). In nucleotides, the CDR3 is TGTGCCAGCAGCTTGTTTGGGGCAGGGCGAGATACGCAGTGTTTT. This encodes CASSLFGAGRDTQCF.

To note about this clonotype: This sequence may be a read error, since a much larger clone differs from it by one base. The V call is TRBV6-2 or TRBV6-3, the J call TRBJ2-7; 9 bases map to TRBD1. This CDR3 is built from 14 residues. Germline V gene lookup returns CDR1 MNHEY and CDR2 SVGEGT. The CDR3 loop reads CASNYTTGGYEQYF. The CDR3 coding sequence is TGTGCCAGCAATTACACGACAGGGGGCTACGAGCAGTACTTC.

In its sample, this clonotype was seen a few times. The V and J genes are TRBV9 and TRBJ2-1, with 7 bases lining up with TRBD1. Germline V gene sequence: CDR1 SGDLS, CDR2 YYNGEE. The CDR3 consists of 16 residues. V lost 0 bases, J lost 5 bases, and 8 bases stayed unmatched. CDR3 residues: CASSVGGRGINNEQFF. DNA for the CDR3: TGTGCCAGCAGCGTAGGGGGCAGGGGGATCAACAATGAGCAGTTCTTC. Looking up the rest from reference TRBV9 and TRBJ2-1 gives the full variable domain: DSGVTQTPKHLITATGQRVTLRCSPRSGDLSVYWYQQSLDQGLQFLIQYYNGEERAKGNILERFSAQQFPDLHSELNLSSLELGDSALYFCASSVGGRGINNEQFFGPGTRLTVL.

This clonotype was picked up a small number of times. The rearrangement links TRBV6-2 or TRBV6-3 to TRBJ1-5; D is ambiguous. The CDR3 length is 15 residues. Germline lookup yields CDR1 MNHEY and CDR2 SVGEGT. The ends were cut back, 0 bases at V and 0 bases at J, with 6 bases in the middle. CDR3 in amino acids: CASSYSSTSNQPQHF. The DNA of the CDR3 is TGTGCCAGCAGTTACTCGTCCACTAGCAATCAGCCCCAGCATTTT.

J is TRBJ2-3 and V is TRBV29-1, with D perhaps matching TRBD2 (5 bases). The germline V and J ends were trimmed by 8 bases and 2 bases, with 8 bases remaining between them. This CDR3 region has 11 residues. CDR1 is SQVTM, CDR2 ANQGSEA, per germline. For the CDR3, the DNA is TGCAGCACGGACTCCACAGATACGCAGTATTTT. This gives the protein CSTDSTDTQYF.